Shown below are 8 T cell receptor beta chains from a single sample sequenced in a study of blood T cell repertoires in COVID-19. Sequencing used immunoSEQ multiplex PCR; TCRdb keeps in-frame clones, though not all of them. The sample yields approximately 210,000 clones, around 90% seen once. Sequenced material: peripheral blood. Receptors originate from a man younger than 40 with acute or convalescent COVID-19.

This rearrangement joins TRBV6-2 or TRBV6-3 to TRBJ2-2; 11 bases align to TRBD2. CDR3 length equals 19 residues. Germline-derived CDR1 and CDR2 are MNHEY and SVGEGT. Germline trimming cut 2 bases from V and 4 bases from J; bases unmatched to any gene: 12. CDR3 DNA: TGTGCCAGCAGTTACCCGGCGGTAGCGGGAGGGACGGGCACCGGGGAGCTGTTTTTT. It encodes CASSYPAVAGGTGTGELFF.

This rearrangement joins TRBV11-2 to TRBJ1-1; D remains unclear. V lost 4 bases, J lost 1 base, and 13 bases lay in between. Germline CDR1 and CDR2: SGHAT and FQNNGV. This CDR3 contains 15 residues. CDR3 DNA: TGTGCCAGCAGCTCGCAAAGACACTCGAACACTGAAGCTTTCTTT. Amino acids: CASSSQRHSNTEAFF. The complete variable domain, with remaining parts taken from reference TRBV11-2 and TRBJ1-1, reads EAGVAQSPRYKIIEKRQSVAFWCNPISGHATLYWYQQILGQGPKLLIQFQNNGVVDDSQLPKDRFSAERLKGVDSTLKIQPAKLEDSAVYLCASSSQRHSNTEAFFGQGTRLTVV.

The J gene is TRBJ1-5, the V gene TRBV27, with D possibly matching TRBD1 (6 bases). Trimming cost V 4 bases and J 2 bases, with 9 bases left between them. The germline CDR1 and CDR2 sequences are MNHEY and SMNVEV (reference sequence). The CDR3 has 14 amino acids. The CDR3 DNA reads TGTGCCAGCAGTTACAGGGTGGGCAATCAGCCCCAGCATTTT. Its translation: CASSYRVGNQPQHF.

This clone was seen just once. The chain carries TRBV30 and TRBJ2-3; D is ambiguous. The CDR3 totals 12 residues. Per the germline V gene, CDR1 is GTSNPN and CDR2 is SVGIG (reference sequence). V was pared by 2 bases and J by 4 bases, with 7 bases between. CDR3 sequence (DNA): TGTGCCTGGAGTTTCCCATCAGATACGCAGTATTTT. Encoded protein: CAWSFPSDTQYF.

The count of this clone is one. The V gene is TRBV27, the J gene TRBJ1-5, with D uncertain. The length of the CDR3 is 15 residues. V was cut by 2 bases and J by 0 bases, with 8 bases left in between. Germline CDR1 is MNHEY and CDR2 is SMNVEV (reference sequence). The DNA for the CDR3 is TGTGCCAGCAGTTTAGAACAGTCTAGCAATCAGCCCCAGCATTTT. It translates to CASSLEQSSNQPQHF.

The gene calls are TRBV5-4 and TRBJ1-5; weak D call: TRBD1 (5 bases). This CDR3 spans 15 amino acids. CDR1 and CDR2 (germline): SGHNT, YYREEE (reference sequence). V lost 0 bases and J lost 3, with 10 bases in between. The CDR3 coding sequence is TGTGCCAGCAGCTTGGGGGGGGGTTCCAATCAGCCCCAGCATTTT. Translating it yields CASSLGGGSNQPQHF.

This chain uses TRBV7-9 with TRBJ2-6; weak D call: TRBD2 (5 bases). The CDR3 spans 17 residues. The ends were cut back, 4 bases at V and 2 bases at J, with 15 bases in the middle. Germline CDR1 and CDR2: SEHNR and FQNEAQ (reference sequence). The CDR3 DNA is TGTGCCAGCAGCTCCTCGGCGGCCGGGGCTGGGGCCAACGTCCTGACTTTC. This translates into CASSSSAAGAGANVLTF. The full variable domain, its missing parts supplied by reference TRBV7-9 and TRBJ2-6, is DTGVSQNPRHKITKRGQNVTFRCDPISEHNRLYWYRQTLGQGPEFLTYFQNEAQLEKSRLLSDRFSAERPKGSFSTLEIQRTEQGDSAMYLCASSSSAAGAGANVLTFGAGSRLTVL.

V is TRBV7-6 and J is TRBJ2-2; 7 bases match TRBD1. This CDR3 has 15 amino acids. The junction had 5 bases not matched to a gene; V was cut back by 5 bases and J by 2 bases. Germline CDR1 SGHVS, CDR2 FNYEAQ. Here the CDR3 reads CASSPTGINTGELFF. The CDR3 nucleotides are TGTGCCAGCAGCCCGACAGGGATCAACACCGGGGAGCTGTTTTTT.